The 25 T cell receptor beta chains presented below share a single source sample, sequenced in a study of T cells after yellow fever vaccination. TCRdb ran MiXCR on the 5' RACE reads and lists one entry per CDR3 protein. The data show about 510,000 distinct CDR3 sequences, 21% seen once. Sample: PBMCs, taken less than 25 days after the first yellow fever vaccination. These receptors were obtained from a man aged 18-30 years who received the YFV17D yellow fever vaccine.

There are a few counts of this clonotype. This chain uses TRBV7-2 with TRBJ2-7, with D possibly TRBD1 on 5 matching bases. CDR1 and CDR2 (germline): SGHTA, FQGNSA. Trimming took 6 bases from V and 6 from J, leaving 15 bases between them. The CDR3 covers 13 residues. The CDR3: CASRRDWGGEQYF. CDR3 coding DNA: TGTGCCAGCAGACGCGATTGGGGCGGCGAGCAGTACTTC.

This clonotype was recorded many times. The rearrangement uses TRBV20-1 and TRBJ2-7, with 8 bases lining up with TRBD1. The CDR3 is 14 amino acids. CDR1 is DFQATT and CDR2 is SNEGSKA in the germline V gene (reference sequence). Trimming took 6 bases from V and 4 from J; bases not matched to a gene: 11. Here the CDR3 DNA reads TGCAGTGCAAAAGGACAGGGATCCCCTTACGAGCAGTACGTC. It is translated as CSAKGQGSPYEQYV.

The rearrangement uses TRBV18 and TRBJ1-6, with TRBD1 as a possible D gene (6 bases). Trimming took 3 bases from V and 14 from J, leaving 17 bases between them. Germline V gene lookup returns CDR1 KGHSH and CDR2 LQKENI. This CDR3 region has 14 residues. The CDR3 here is CASSPNPDGTSLHF. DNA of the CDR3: TGTGCCAGCTCACCTAACCCGGACGGGACATCCCTCCACTTT.

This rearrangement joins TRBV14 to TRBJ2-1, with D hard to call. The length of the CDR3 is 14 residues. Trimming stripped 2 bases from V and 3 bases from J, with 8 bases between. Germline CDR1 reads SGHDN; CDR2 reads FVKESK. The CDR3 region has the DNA TGTGCCAGCAGCCAATCTGGGAACTACAATGAGCAGTTCTTC. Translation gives CASSQSGNYNEQFF.

For the CDR3, the DNA is TGTGCCAGCAGCTTAATGGCTGGAATTCGCACACACAATGAGCAGTTCTTC. This sequence encodes CASSLMAGIRTHNEQFF. The genes are TRBV7-6 and TRBJ2-1; D ambiguous. Germline V lookup: CDR1 SGHVS, CDR2 FNYEAQ. V gave up 2 bases and J gave up 5 bases, with 19 bases separating them. The CDR3 has 17 amino acids.

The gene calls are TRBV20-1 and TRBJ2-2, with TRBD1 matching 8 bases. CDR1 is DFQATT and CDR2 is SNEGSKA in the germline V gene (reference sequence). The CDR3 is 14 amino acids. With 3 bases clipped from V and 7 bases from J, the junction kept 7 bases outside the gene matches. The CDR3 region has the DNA TGCAGTGCTAGCCTACAGGGGGTAGACGGGGAGCTGTTTTTT. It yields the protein CSASLQGVDGELFF.

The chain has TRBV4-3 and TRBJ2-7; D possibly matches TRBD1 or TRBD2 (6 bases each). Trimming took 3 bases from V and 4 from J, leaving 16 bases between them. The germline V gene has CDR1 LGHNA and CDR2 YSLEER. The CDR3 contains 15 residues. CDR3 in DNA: TGCGCCAGCAGCCAGGAACAGGGAGGAGGGTACGAGCAGTACGTC. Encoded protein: CASSQEQGGGYEQYV.

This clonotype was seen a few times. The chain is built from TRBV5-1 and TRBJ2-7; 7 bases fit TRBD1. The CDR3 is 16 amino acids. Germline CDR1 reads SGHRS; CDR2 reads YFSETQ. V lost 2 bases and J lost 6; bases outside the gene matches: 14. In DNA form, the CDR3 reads TGCGCCAGCAGCTTCGGCGGGTCAGGGGGTTTGAGCGAGCAGTACTTC. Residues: CASSFGGSGGLSEQYF.

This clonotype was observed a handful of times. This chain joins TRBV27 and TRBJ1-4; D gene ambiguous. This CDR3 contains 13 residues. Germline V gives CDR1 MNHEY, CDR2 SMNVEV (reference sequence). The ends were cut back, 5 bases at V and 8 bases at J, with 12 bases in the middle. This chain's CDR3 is CASSKRALEKLFF. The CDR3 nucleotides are TGTGCCAGCAGTAAGAGGGCTTTAGAAAAACTGTTTTTT. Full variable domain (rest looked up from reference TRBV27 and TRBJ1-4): EAQVTQNPRYLITVTGKKLTVTCSQNMNHEYMSWYRQDPGLGLRQIYYSMNVEVTDKGDVPEGYKVSRKEKRNFPLILESPSPNQTSLYFCASSKRALEKLFFGSGTQLSVL.

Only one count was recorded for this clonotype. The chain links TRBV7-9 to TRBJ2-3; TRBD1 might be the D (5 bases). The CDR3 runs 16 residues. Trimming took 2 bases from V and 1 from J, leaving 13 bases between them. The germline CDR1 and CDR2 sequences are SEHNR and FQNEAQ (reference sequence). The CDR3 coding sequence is TGTGCCAGCAGCTTACGAGACAGTTCCCGCACAGATACGCAGTATTTT. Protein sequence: CASSLRDSSRTDTQYF.

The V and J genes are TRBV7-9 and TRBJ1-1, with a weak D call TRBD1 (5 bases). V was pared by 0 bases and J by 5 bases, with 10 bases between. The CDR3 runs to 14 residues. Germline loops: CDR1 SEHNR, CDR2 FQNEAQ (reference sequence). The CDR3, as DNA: TGTGCCAGCAGCTTAGCGGGGGGTGAAACTGAAGCTTTCTTT. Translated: CASSLAGGETEAFF.

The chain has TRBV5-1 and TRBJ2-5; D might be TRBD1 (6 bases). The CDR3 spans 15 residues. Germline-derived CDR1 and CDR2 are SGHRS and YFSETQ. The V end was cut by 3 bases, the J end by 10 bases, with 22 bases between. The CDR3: CASSSRDKTRDGQYF. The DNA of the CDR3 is TGCGCCAGCAGCTCCCGGGACAAAACAAGAGATGGCCAGTACTTC.

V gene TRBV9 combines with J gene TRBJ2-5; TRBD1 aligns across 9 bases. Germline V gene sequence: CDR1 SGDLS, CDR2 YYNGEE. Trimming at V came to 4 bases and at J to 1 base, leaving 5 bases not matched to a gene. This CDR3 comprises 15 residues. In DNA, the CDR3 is TGTGCCAGCAGCCAGGCGGACAGGGGCCAAGAGACCCAGTACTTC. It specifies CASSQADRGQETQYF.

As DNA, the CDR3 is TGTGCCAGCAGTTTCAGGATGGGCACCGGGGAGCTGTTTTTT. It codes for CASSFRMGTGELFF. The chain joins TRBV6-2 or TRBV6-3 to TRBJ2-2; D ambiguous. Germline V gives CDR1 MNHEY, CDR2 SVGEGT. The CDR3 totals 14 residues. The V and J ends lost 4 bases and 4 bases respectively, with 10 bases between them.

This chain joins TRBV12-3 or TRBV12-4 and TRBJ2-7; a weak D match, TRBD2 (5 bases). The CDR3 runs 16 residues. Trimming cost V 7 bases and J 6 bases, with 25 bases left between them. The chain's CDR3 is CASIPSVRPGIVEQYF. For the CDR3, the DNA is TGTGCCAGCATCCCTTCCGTCCGTCCGGGGATCGTCGAGCAGTACTTC.

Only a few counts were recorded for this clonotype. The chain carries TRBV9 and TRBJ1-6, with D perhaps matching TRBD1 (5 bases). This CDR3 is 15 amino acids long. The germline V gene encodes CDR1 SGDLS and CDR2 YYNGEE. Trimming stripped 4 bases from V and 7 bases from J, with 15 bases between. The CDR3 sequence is CASSPRGRGNSPLHF. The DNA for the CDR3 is TGTGCCAGCAGCCCTCGAGGACGGGGCAATTCACCCCTCCACTTT.

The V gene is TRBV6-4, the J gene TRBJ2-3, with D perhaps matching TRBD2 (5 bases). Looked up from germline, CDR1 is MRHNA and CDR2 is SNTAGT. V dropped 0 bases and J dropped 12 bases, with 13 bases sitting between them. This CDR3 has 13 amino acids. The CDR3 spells CASSDSGSVIQYF. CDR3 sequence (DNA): TGTGCCAGCAGTGACTCGGGTAGCGTGATACAGTATTTT.

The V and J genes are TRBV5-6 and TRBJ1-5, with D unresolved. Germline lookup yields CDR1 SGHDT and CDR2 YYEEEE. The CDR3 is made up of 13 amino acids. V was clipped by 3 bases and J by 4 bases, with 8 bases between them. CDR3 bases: TGTGCCAGCAGCTCGGGTTGGAATCAGCCCCAGCATTTT. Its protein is CASSSGWNQPQHF.

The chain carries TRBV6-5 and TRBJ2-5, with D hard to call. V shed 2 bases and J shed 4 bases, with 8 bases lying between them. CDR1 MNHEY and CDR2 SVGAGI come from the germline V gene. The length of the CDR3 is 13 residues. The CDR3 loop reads CASSYVTGETQYF. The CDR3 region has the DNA TGTGCCAGCAGTTACGTCACGGGAGAGACCCAGTACTTC.

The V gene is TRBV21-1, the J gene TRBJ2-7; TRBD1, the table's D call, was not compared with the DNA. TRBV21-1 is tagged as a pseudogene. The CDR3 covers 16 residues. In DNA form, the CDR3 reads TGTGCCAGCAGCAAAGTTTTAAGGGACAGGGCCTACGAGCAGTACTTC. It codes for CASSKVLRDRAYEQYF.

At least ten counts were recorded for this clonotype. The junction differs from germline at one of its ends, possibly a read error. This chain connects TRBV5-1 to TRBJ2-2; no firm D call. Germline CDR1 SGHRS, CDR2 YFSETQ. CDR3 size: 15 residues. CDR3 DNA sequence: TGTGCCAGCAGCTTAGGAGCCGCGAACACCGGGGAGCTGTTTTTT. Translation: CASSLGAANTGELFF.

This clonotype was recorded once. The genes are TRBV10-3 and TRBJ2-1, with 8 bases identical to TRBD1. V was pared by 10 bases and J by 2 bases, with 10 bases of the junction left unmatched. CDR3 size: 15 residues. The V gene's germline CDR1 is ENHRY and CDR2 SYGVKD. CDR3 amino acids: CATKIVQGAYNEQFF. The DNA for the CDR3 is TGTGCCACAAAAATTGTACAGGGGGCCTACAATGAGCAGTTCTTC.

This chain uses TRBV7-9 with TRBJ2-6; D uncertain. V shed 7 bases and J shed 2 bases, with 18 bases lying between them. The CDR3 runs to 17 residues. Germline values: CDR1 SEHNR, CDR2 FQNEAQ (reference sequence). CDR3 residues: CASTPPGSEAGANVLTF. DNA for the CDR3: TGTGCCAGCACCCCCCCCGGCAGCGAAGCTGGGGCCAACGTCCTGACTTTC.

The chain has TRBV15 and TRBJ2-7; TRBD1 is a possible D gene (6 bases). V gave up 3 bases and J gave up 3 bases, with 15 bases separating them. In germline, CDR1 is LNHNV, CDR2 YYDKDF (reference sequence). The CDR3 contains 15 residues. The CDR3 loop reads CATSSEMGTLYEQYF. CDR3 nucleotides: TGTGCCACCAGCAGCGAGATGGGGACACTCTACGAGCAGTACTTC.

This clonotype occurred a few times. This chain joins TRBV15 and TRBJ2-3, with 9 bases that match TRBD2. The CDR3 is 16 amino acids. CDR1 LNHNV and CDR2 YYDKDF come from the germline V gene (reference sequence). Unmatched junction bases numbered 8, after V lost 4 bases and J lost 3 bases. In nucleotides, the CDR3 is TGTGCCACCAGCACTCCGGGACTAGCCAAGACAGATACGCAGTATTTT. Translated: CATSTPGLAKTDTQYF.